This T cell receptor (beta chain) was identified during a study of radiation and T cells in renal cell carcinoma. The wider study: Nephrectomy followed 15 Gy stereotactic body radiation by 4 weeks. Findings and limits, study-wide: In blood, top tumor clones expanded by 2 weeks, shrinking by 4.

Notes on this clone: Its specificity is not known.

TCRdb keeps only in-frame clones here, not all; method: immunoSEQ multiplex PCR. This table holds about 150,000 clones, 88% found once. Germline values: CDR1 SGHDT, CDR2 YYEEEE. The CDR3 runs to 16 residues. Trimming removed 0 bases at V and 9 bases at J, with 16 bases between. Time point indicated: baseline pretreatment blood. Treatment specified: 15 Gy SBRT to primary tumor, nephrectomy 4 weeks later. This receptor was taken from a woman between 65 and 79 years old with renal cell carcinoma. The V and J genes are TRBV5-6 and TRBJ1-6; possibly TRBD1 for D (5 bases). The sample in question was blood, obtained from a patient whose treatment included radiotherapy and nephrectomy. CDR3 in DNA: TGTGCCAGCAGCTTGGGTCTAGGGCAGGGAAGTTCACCCCTCCACTTT. Protein product: CASSLGLGQGSSPLHF.